This is a list of T cell receptor beta chains from one sample in a study of blood T cell repertoires in COVID-19. Libraries were prepared by immunoSEQ multiplex PCR; TCRdb keeps only in-frame clonotypes and omits some of them. The profile covers 250,000 to 350,000 clones, with roughly 89% appearing a single time and 0.85% to 1% taken by the ten largest. Sequenced: peripheral blood. These receptors were obtained from a woman in her forties who had recovered from COVID-19. Both conserved end residues are part of each CDR3. A D gene is named only where the DNA matches it firmly. Some rows mark clone size as missing; the rest say once, few, many or name a class of expanded clone.

v_call: TRBV28; clone_size: few; d_call: -; j_call: TRBJ1-5; cdr3_aa: CASSFARGGHNQPQHF; cdr3_nt: TGTGCCAGCAGTTTTGCCCGGGGGGGGCACAATCAGCCCCAGCATTTT
v_call: TRBV6-5; clone_size: -; d_call: -; j_call: TRBJ2-5; cdr3_aa: CASSYSTAETQYF; cdr3_nt: TGTGCCAGCAGTTACTCGACAGCGGAGACCCAGTACTTC
v_call: TRBV6-1; clone_size: -; d_call: TRBD2; j_call: TRBJ2-2; cdr3_aa: CASSGAGAGRSGELFF; cdr3_nt: TGTGCCAGCAGTGGAGCGGGAGCGGGGAGGTCCGGGGAGCTGTTTTTT
v_call: TRBV28; clone_size: once; d_call: TRBD2; j_call: TRBJ2-5; cdr3_aa: CASSLASGRGAQYF; cdr3_nt: TGTGCCAGCAGTTTAGCTAGCGGGAGGGGGGCCCAGTACTTC
v_call: TRBV7-2; clone_size: -; d_call: TRBD2; j_call: TRBJ2-5; cdr3_aa: CASSLLVGGPQETQYF; cdr3_nt: TGTGCCAGCAGCTTATTGGTGGGAGGGCCCCAAGAGACCCAGTACTTC
v_call: TRBV6-1; clone_size: -; d_call: -; j_call: TRBJ1-1; cdr3_aa: CASSWEGGNTEAFF; cdr3_nt: TGTGCCAGCAGTTGGGAGGGAGGGAACACTGAAGCTTTCTTT
v_call: TRBV10-2; clone_size: -; d_call: TRBD2; j_call: TRBJ2-7; cdr3_aa: CASTGLGVSIYEQYF; cdr3_nt: TGCGCCAGCACCGGACTAGGGGTATCCATCTACGAGCAGTACTTC
v_call: TRBV6-5; clone_size: once; d_call: -; j_call: TRBJ1-1; cdr3_aa: CASGLHFRDTEAFF; cdr3_nt: TGTGCCAGCGGCCTCCACTTTCGGGACACTGAAGCTTTCTTT
v_call: TRBV3-1/TRBV3-2; clone_size: -; d_call: -; j_call: TRBJ1-1; cdr3_aa: CASSQTSSNTEAFF; cdr3_nt: TGTGCCAGCAGCCAGACTTCGTCGAACACTGAAGCTTTCTTT
v_call: TRBV19; clone_size: few; d_call: TRBD1; j_call: TRBJ2-7; cdr3_aa: CASSAGQGFEQYF; cdr3_nt: TGTGCCAGTAGCGCGGGACAGGGCTTCGAGCAGTACTTC
v_call: TRBV7-9; clone_size: -; d_call: TRBD2; j_call: TRBJ2-1; cdr3_aa: CASSPPLAGGNPDEQFF; cdr3_nt: TGTGCCAGCAGCCCCCCTTTAGCGGGAGGAAATCCGGATGAGCAGTTCTTC
v_call: TRBV28; clone_size: -; d_call: TRBD1; j_call: TRBJ2-2; cdr3_aa: CASSLNAGYRTGVPGELFF; cdr3_nt: TGTGCCAGCAGTTTAAATGCTGGGTATAGGACAGGGGTACCCGGGGAGCTGTTTTTT
v_call: TRBV30; clone_size: -; d_call: TRBD1; j_call: TRBJ2-7; cdr3_aa: CAWGQGRGDEQYF; cdr3_nt: TGTGCCTGGGGACAGGGAAGGGGCGACGAGCAGTACTTC
v_call: TRBV10-1; clone_size: -; d_call: TRBD2; j_call: TRBJ2-7; cdr3_aa: CASRPPTSGSYEQYF; cdr3_nt: TGCGCCAGCAGACCCCCTACTAGCGGGAGCTACGAGCAGTACTTC
v_call: TRBV2; clone_size: -; d_call: TRBD1; j_call: TRBJ1-5; cdr3_aa: CASSRQGNQPQHF; cdr3_nt: TGTGCCAGCAGCCGACAGGGTAATCAGCCCCAGCATTTT
v_call: TRBV6-7; clone_size: once; d_call: -; j_call: TRBJ2-7; cdr3_aa: CASSYAHYRDMPSYEQYF; cdr3_nt: TGTGCCAGCAGTTACGCCCACTACCGGGACATGCCCTCCTACGAGCAGTACTTC
v_call: TRBV13; clone_size: -; d_call: TRBD2; j_call: TRBJ2-7; cdr3_aa: CASSSTSGSTYEQYF; cdr3_nt: TGTGCCAGCAGCTCCACTAGCGGGAGCACCTACGAGCAGTACTTC
v_call: TRBV9; clone_size: once; d_call: TRBD2; j_call: TRBJ2-3; cdr3_aa: CASSVSGTSGTDTQYF; cdr3_nt: TGTGCCAGCAGCGTCAGTGGGACTAGCGGAACAGATACGCAGTATTTT
v_call: TRBV7-6; clone_size: -; d_call: -; j_call: TRBJ2-2; cdr3_aa: CASSLPGPPNTGELFF; cdr3_nt: TGTGCCAGCAGCTTGCCAGGGCCACCGAACACCGGGGAGCTGTTTTTT
v_call: TRBV11-3; clone_size: -; d_call: TRBD2; j_call: TRBJ2-3; cdr3_aa: CASSQTSLADTQYF; cdr3_nt: TGTGCCAGCAGCCAGACTAGCCTGGCAGATACGCAGTATTTT
v_call: TRBV6-5; clone_size: -; d_call: -; j_call: TRBJ1-4; cdr3_aa: CATLGGEKLFF; cdr3_nt: TGTGCCACCCTCGGAGGTGAAAAACTGTTTTTT
v_call: TRBV12-5; clone_size: -; d_call: -; j_call: TRBJ2-3; cdr3_aa: CASGLRESGTDTQYF; cdr3_nt: TGTGCTAGTGGTCTACGGGAAAGCGGGACAGATACGCAGTATTTT
v_call: TRBV20-1; clone_size: -; d_call: -; j_call: TRBJ2-1; cdr3_aa: CSARGHEQFF; cdr3_nt: TGCAGTGCCCGCGGCCATGAGCAGTTCTTC